The 7 T cell receptor beta chains in this list originate from one sample, sequenced in a study of blood T cell repertoires in COVID-19. The method was immunoSEQ multiplex PCR; TCRdb's version includes in-frame clones alone and lacks a portion of them. The sample has under 300,000 clones; 65% to 85% are singletons. The sample consisted of peripheral blood. Receptors were obtained from a human donor in a cohort sampled during active COVID-19.

The chain is built from TRBV2 and TRBJ2-2; 10 nucleotides align to TRBD2. This CDR3 has 15 residues. From germline, CDR1 is SNHLY and CDR2 FYNNEI. V shed 8 bases, J shed 1 base, and the junction held 4 bases outside the gene matches. CDR3 residues: CASVRLAGNTGELFF. The CDR3 coding sequence is TGTGCCAGCGTCCGACTAGCGGGGAACACCGGGGAGCTGTTTTTT.

The chain couples TRBV18 to TRBJ2-7; TRBD2 is a possible D gene (6 bases). The CDR3 is made up of 19 amino acids. Trimming removed 3 bases from V and 0 bases from J, with 24 bases in between. Per the germline V gene, CDR1 is KGHSH and CDR2 is LQKENI. CDR3 DNA: TGTGCCAGCTCACCGTCTCTAGGGCCAGCGGGCCGAAGCTCCTACGAGCAGTACTTC. It is translated as CASSPSLGPAGRSSYEQYF.

The chain recombines TRBV6-1 with TRBJ2-1; 8 bases line up with TRBD2. The CDR3 sequence is 16 residues long. CDR1 is MNHNS and CDR2 is SASEGT in the germline V gene. V was pared by 0 bases and J by 2 bases, with 3 bases of the junction left unmatched. This CDR3 is CASSEARLATYNEQFF. CDR3 DNA: TGTGCCAGCAGTGAAGCTCGACTAGCGACCTACAATGAGCAGTTCTTC.

V is TRBV7-3 and J is TRBJ2-7; 9 nucleotides line up with TRBD1. Germline CDR1 is SGHTA and CDR2 is FQGTGA. CDR3 length: 14 amino acids. Trimming cost V 5 bases and J 5 bases; bases outside gene matches: 7. In DNA, the CDR3 is TGTGCCAGCAGCGCACAGGGGGCGCAGAACGAGCAGTACTTC. Amino acid sequence: CASSAQGAQNEQYF.

The chain recombines TRBV19 with TRBJ2-5; 12 bases match TRBD1. Germline V gene data show CDR1 as LNHDA and CDR2 as SQIVND (reference sequence). The CDR3 runs to 14 residues. The V gene end was trimmed by 8 bases and the J gene end by 1 base; junction bases not matched to a gene: 2. The CDR3 DNA is TGTGCCAGTCGGGACAGGGGGCCCCAAGAGACCCAGTACTTC. Residues: CASRDRGPQETQYF.

The V call is TRBV19, the J call TRBJ2-7, with 7 positions matching TRBD2. V gave up 5 bases and J gave up 2 bases; unmatched junction bases: 6. The CDR3 sequence is 14 residues long. From germline, CDR1 is LNHDA and CDR2 SQIVND (reference sequence). The CDR3: CASSSQGLPYEQYF. CDR3 DNA sequence: TGTGCCAGTAGTTCGCAGGGACTACCCTACGAGCAGTACTTC.

CDR3 sequence: CASSLEGATNEKLFF. The CDR3 region has the DNA TGTGCCAGCAGCTTGGAAGGGGCAACTAATGAAAAACTGTTTTTT. V and J are TRBV5-4 and TRBJ1-4; TRBD1 is a possible D gene (5 bases). CDR1 and CDR2 (germline): SGHNT, YYREEE (reference sequence). The V and J ends lost 0 bases and 0 bases respectively, with 6 bases between them. This CDR3 has 15 amino acids.